One sample yielded the 9 T cell receptor beta chains listed below, sequenced in a study of blood T cell repertoires in COVID-19. TCRdb's table, derived via immunoSEQ multiplex PCR, lists solely in-frame clones and lacks some. The table includes approximately 45,000 clones, 86% detected once. Specimen: peripheral blood. The receptors originated from a man in his forties or fifties with active COVID-19.

The gene calls are TRBV18 and TRBJ1-1; TRBD1 might be the D (5 bases). CDR3 length equals 15 residues. The V gene lost 3 bases and the J gene lost 5 bases, with 16 bases spanning the gap. Germline CDR1 reads KGHSH; CDR2 reads LQKENI. CDR3 loop: CASSPYSTVGTEAFF. CDR3 DNA sequence: TGTGCCAGCTCACCCTATTCGACAGTGGGGACTGAAGCTTTCTTT.

CDR3 DNA: TGTGCCAGCAGTGAAGAGGTACAGGGTATTTACGAGCAGTACTTC. Amino acids: CASSEEVQGIYEQYF. The chain has TRBV6-1 and TRBJ2-7, with D tentatively TRBD1 (6 bases). There are 15 residues in the CDR3. Germline V gene sequence: CDR1 MNHNS, CDR2 SASEGT. V was trimmed by 1 base and J by 4 bases, leaving 14 bases between them.

The rearrangement uses TRBV4-2 and TRBJ2-7; 8 bases fit TRBD1. Germline values: CDR1 LGHNA, CDR2 YNFKEQ. After removal of 2 bases from V and 5 bases from J, the junction contained 8 bases not matched to a gene. This CDR3 region has 15 residues. The DNA of the CDR3 is TGTGCCAGCAGCCAACAGACAGGGGATTATGACGAGCAGTACTTC. Translation gives CASSQQTGDYDEQYF.

This rearrangement joins TRBV7-8 to TRBJ2-2, with TRBD1 matching 10 bases. V trimming: 5 bases; J trimming: 1 base; junction bases outside the gene matches: 7. The CDR3 has 17 amino acids. Germline CDR1 reads SGHVS; CDR2 reads FQNEAQ. In DNA, the CDR3 is TGTGCCAGCAGCAAACAAGGACAGGGGGTGAACACCGGGGAGCTGTTTTTT. It translates to CASSKQGQGVNTGELFF.

The rearrangement uses TRBV7-3 and TRBJ2-3, with TRBD1 as a possible D gene (6 bases). Looked up from germline, CDR1 is SGHTA and CDR2 is FQGTGA. The CDR3 extends over 14 amino acids. The V gene lost 5 bases and the J gene lost 4 bases, with 13 bases spanning the gap. CDR3 loop: CASSDNAGADTQYF. The CDR3 coding sequence is TGTGCCAGCAGCGATAACGCAGGGGCAGATACGCAGTATTTT.

The chain employs TRBV10-3 and TRBJ2-1, with no clear D. The CDR3 loop spans 11 amino acids. Deletions cut 8 bases from V and 3 bases from J, with 5 bases between. Germline lookup yields CDR1 ENHRY and CDR2 SYGVKD. CDR3 residues: CAIEDYNEQFF. Here the CDR3 DNA reads TGTGCCATCGAGGACTACAATGAGCAGTTCTTC.

The gene calls are TRBV2 and TRBJ2-3, with D maybe TRBD2 (5 bases). Germline V gene data show CDR1 as SNHLY and CDR2 as FYNNEI. CDR3 length equals 15 residues. The V and J ends lost 5 bases and 0 bases respectively, with 12 bases between them. This chain's CDR3 is CASSPWTGSTDTQYF. In DNA, the CDR3 is TGTGCCAGCAGTCCGTGGACGGGGAGCACAGATACGCAGTATTTT.

This chain connects TRBV28 to TRBJ1-4, with no clear D. This CDR3 comprises 14 residues. V was cut by 2 bases and J by 8 bases, with 12 bases left in between. CDR1 is MDHEN, CDR2 SYDVKM, per germline. The CDR3: CASSLTGQEEKLFF. CDR3 in DNA: TGTGCCAGCAGTTTAACTGGGCAAGAGGAAAAACTGTTTTTT.

The chain recombines TRBV5-1 with TRBJ2-3; D is perhaps TRBD1 (5 bases). CDR1 is SGHRS and CDR2 is YFSETQ in the germline V gene. Deletions cut 4 bases from V and 1 base from J, with 10 bases between. This CDR3 has 14 amino acids. CDR3 coding DNA: TGCGCCAGCAGCCGCCTAGGGGGCACAGATACGCAGTATTTT. Residues: CASSRLGGTDTQYF.